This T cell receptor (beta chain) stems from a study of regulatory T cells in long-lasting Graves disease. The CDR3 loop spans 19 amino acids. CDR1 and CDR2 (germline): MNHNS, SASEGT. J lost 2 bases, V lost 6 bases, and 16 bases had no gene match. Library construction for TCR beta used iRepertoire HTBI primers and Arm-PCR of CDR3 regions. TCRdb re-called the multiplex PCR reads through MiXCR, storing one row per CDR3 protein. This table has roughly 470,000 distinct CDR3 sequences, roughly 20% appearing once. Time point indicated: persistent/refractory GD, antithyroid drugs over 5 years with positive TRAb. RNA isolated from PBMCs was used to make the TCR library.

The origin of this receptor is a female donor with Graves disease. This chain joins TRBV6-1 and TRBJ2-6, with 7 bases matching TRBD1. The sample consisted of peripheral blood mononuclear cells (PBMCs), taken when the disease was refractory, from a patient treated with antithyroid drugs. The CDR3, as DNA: TGTGCCAGCAGCGCCTTAGTTAGGACGACAGGGACTGGGGCCAACGTCCTGACTTTC. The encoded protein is CASSALVRTTGTGANVLTF.